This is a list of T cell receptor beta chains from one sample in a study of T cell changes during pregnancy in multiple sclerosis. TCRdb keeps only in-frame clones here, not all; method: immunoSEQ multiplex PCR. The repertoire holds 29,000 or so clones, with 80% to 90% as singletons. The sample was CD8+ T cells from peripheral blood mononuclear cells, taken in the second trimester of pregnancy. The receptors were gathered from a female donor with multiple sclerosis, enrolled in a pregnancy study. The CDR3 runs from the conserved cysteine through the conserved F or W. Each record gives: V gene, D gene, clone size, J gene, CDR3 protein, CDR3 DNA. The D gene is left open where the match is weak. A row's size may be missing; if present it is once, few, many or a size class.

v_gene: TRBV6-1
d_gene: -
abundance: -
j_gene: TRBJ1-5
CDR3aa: CASSDRYPNRDRQPQHF
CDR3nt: TGTGCCAGCAGTGATAGATACCCCAACAGGGATCGACAGCCCCAGCATTTT

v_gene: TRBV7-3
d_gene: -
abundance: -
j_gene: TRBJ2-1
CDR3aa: CASSLNYHNEQFF
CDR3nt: TGTGCCAGCAGCTTAAACTACCACAATGAGCAGTTCTTC

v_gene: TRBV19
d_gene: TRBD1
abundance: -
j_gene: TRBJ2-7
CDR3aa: CASSKGQGVAYEQYF
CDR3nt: TGTGCCAGTAGTAAGGGACAGGGGGTTGCCTACGAGCAGTACTTC

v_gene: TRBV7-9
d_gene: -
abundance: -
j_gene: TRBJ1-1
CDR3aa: CASSLGAGEAFF
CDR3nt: TGTGCCAGCAGCTTGGGGGCCGGAGAAGCTTTCTTT

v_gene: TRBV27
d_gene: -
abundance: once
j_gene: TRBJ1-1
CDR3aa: CASSDGGLAEAFF
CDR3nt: TGTGCCAGCAGTGATGGGGGGTTAGCTGAAGCTTTCTTT

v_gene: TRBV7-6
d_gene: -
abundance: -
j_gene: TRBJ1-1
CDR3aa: CASSPVLGLNTEAFF
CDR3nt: TGTGCCAGCAGCCCGGTGTTGGGCTTGAACACTGAAGCTTTCTTT

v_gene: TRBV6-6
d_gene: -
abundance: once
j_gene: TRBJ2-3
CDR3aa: CASSYPDSGTDTQYF
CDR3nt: TGTGCCAGCAGTTACCCGGATAGCGGCACAGATACGCAGTATTTT

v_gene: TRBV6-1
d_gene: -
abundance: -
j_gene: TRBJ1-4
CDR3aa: CASSEDTGGNEKLFF
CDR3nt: TGTGCCAGCAGTGAAGATACTGGGGGGAATGAAAAACTGTTTTTT

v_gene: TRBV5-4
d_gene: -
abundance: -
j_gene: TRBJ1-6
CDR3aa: CASSFLSPADSPLHF
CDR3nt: TGTGCCAGCAGCTTCCTGTCCCCGGCGGATTCACCCCTCCACTTT

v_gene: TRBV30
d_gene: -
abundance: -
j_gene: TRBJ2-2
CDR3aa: CAWSVPTGRAGELFF
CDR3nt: TGTGCCTGGAGTGTCCCCACGGGAAGGGCCGGGGAGCTGTTTTTT

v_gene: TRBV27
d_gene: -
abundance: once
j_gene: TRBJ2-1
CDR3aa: CASSFGTGHEQFF
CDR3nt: TGTGCCAGCAGTTTTGGAACGGGACACGAGCAGTTCTTC

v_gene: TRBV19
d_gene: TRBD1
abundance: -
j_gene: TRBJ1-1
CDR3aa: CASSTDRETGANTEAFF
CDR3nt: TGTGCCAGTAGTACGGACAGGGAGACGGGCGCGAACACTGAAGCTTTCTTT

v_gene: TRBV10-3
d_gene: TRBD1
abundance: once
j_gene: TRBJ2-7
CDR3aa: CAISESGTGNSYEQYF
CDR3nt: TGTGCCATCAGTGAATCCGGGACAGGGAACTCCTACGAGCAGTACTTC

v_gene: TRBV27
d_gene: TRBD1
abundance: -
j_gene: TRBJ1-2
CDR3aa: CASSLGQGVGLYGYTF
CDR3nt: TGTGCCAGCAGTCTGGGACAGGGGGTTGGACTTTATGGCTACACCTTC

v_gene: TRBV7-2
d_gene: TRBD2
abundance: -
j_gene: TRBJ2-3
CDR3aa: CASSLVLAGGYGTDTQYF
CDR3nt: TGTGCCAGCAGCTTAGTGTTAGCGGGAGGGTACGGCACAGATACGCAGTATTTT

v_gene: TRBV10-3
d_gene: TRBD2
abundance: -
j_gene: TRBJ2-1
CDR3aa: CAISDGASGNSEQFF
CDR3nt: TGTGCCATCAGTGATGGGGCTAGCGGGAACTCCGAGCAGTTCTTC

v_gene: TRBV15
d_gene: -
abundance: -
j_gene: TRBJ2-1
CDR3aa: CATSRLRGSNEQFF
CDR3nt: TGTGCCACCAGCAGATTGAGGGGGAGCAATGAGCAGTTCTTC

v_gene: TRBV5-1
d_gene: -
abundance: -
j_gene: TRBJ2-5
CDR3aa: CASSPRGGVRETQYF
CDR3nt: TGCGCCAGCAGCCCTAGGGGGGGGGTACGAGAGACCCAGTACTTC

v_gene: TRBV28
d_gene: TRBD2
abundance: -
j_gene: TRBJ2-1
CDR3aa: CASRDKSGIEQFF
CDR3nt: TGTGCCAGCAGGGATAAGAGCGGGATTGAGCAGTTCTTC

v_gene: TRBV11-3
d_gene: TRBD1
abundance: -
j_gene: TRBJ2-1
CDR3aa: CASSLGPGGDYNEQFF
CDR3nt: TGTGCCAGCAGTTTGGGCCCAGGGGGTGACTACAATGAGCAGTTCTTC

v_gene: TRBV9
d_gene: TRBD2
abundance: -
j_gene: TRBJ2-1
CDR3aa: CASSVGSGGYNEQFF
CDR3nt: TGTGCCAGCAGCGTAGGTAGCGGGGGCTACAATGAGCAGTTCTTC

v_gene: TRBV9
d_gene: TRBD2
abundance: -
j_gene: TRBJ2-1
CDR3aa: CASSGTSGSYEQFF
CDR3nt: TGTGCCAGCAGTGGGACTAGCGGGAGCTATGAGCAGTTCTTC

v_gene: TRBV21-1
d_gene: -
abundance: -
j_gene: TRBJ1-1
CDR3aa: CASSPSGEDTEAFF
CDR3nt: TGTGCCAGCAGCCCCTCGGGGGAGGACACTGAAGCTTTCTTT

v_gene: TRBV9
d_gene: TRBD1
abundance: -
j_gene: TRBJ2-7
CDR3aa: CASSGSRDSSYEQYF
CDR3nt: TGTGCCAGCAGCGGGTCCCGGGACAGTTCCTACGAGCAGTACTTC

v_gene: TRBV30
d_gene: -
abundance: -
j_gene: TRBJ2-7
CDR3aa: CAWALASSYEQYF
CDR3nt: TGTGCCTGGGCCCTAGCGAGCTCCTACGAGCAGTACTTC

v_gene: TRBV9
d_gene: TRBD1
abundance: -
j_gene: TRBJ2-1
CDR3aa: CASSGTGYNEQFF
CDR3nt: TGTGCCAGCAGCGGGACAGGGTACAATGAGCAGTTCTTC

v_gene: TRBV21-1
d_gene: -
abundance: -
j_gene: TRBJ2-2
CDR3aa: CASSKEGSGGSNTGELFF
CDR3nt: TGTGCCAGCAGCAAAGAGGGTAGCGGGGGGTCGAACACCGGGGAGCTGTTTTTT

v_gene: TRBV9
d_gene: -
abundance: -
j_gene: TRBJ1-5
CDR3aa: CASSDSGAGNQPQHF
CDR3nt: TGTGCCAGCAGCGACTCAGGGGCCGGCAATCAGCCCCAGCATTTT

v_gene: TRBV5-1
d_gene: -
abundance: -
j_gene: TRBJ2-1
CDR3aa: CASSLVRGVYNEQFF
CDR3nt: TGCGCCAGCAGCTTGGTCCGCGGGGTTTACAATGAGCAGTTCTTC

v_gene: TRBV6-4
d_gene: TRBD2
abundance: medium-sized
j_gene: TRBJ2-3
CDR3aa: CASSPGLAASDTQYF
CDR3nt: TGTGCCAGCAGCCCTGGACTAGCGGCGTCAGATACGCAGTATTTT

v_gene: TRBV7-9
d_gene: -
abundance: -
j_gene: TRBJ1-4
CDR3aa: CASVEATNEKLFF
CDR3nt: TGTGCCAGCGTAGAGGCAACTAATGAAAAACTGTTTTTT

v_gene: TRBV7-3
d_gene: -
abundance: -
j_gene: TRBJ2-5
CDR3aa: CAHNRETQYF
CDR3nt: TGTGCCCATAACCGGGAGACCCAGTACTTC

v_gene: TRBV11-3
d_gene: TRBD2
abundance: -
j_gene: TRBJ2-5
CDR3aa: CASRGGAGETQYF
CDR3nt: TGTGCCAGTCGCGGGGGGGCAGGGGAGACCCAGTACTTC

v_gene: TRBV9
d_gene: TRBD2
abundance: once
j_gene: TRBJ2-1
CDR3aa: CASSVETSGDEQFF
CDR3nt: TGTGCCAGCAGCGTAGAAACTAGCGGGGATGAGCAGTTCTTC

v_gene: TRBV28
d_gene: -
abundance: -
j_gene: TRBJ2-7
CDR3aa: CATKLSQSSYEQYF
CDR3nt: TGTGCCACCAAATTATCACAGAGCTCCTACGAGCAGTACTTC

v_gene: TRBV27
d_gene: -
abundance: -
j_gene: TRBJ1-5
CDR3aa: CASSLGGRNQPQHF
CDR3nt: TGTGCCAGCAGTTTAGGAGGACGCAATCAGCCCCAGCATTTT

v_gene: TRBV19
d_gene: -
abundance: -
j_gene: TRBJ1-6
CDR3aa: CASSIAGAANSPLHF
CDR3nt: TGTGCCAGTAGTATAGCAGGGGCGGCAAATTCACCCCTCCACTTT

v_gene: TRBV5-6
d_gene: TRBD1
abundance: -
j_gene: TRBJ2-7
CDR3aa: CASSWGTGSEQYF
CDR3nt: TGTGCCAGCAGCTGGGGGACAGGGAGCGAGCAGTACTTC

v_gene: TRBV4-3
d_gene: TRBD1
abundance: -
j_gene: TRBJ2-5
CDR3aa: CASSQDGQGSQETQYF
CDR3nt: TGCGCCAGCAGCCAAGATGGACAGGGCTCCCAAGAGACCCAGTACTTC

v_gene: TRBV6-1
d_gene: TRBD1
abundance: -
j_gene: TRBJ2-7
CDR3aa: CASSERRQGSYEQYF
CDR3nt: TGTGCCAGCAGTGAACGAAGACAGGGCTCCTACGAGCAGTACTTC

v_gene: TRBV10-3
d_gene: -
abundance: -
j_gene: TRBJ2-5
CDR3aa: CAISDERETQYF
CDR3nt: TGTGCCATCAGTGATGAGCGGGAGACCCAGTACTTC

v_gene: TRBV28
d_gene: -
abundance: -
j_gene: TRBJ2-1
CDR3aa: CASSFLGGLYNEQFF
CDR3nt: TGTGCCAGCAGTTTTTTGGGCGGACTTTACAATGAGCAGTTCTTC

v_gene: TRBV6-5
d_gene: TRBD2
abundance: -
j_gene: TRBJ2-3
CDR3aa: CASSHSGSSTDTQYF
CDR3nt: TGTGCCAGCAGTCACAGCGGGAGTAGTACAGATACGCAGTATTTT

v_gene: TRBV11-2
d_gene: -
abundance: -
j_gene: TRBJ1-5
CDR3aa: CASSLSGNQPQHF
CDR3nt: TGTGCCAGCAGCTTATCCGGCAATCAGCCCCAGCATTTT

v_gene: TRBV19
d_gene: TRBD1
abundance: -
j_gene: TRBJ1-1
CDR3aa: CASQGTGDTEAFF
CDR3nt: TGTGCCAGTCAAGGGACAGGGGACACTGAAGCTTTCTTT

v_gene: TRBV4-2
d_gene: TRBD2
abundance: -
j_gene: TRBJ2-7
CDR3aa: CASSPLFGTTGYEQYF
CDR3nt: TGTGCCAGCAGCCCACTCTTCGGGACTACTGGTTACGAGCAGTACTTC

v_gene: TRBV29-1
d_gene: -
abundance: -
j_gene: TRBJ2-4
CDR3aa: CSVEAVNIQYF
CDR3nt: TGCAGCGTTGAGGCGGTAAACATTCAGTACTTC

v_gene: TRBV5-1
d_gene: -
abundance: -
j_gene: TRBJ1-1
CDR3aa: CASSWKGGADTEAFF
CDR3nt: TGCGCCAGCAGCTGGAAAGGGGGGGCGGACACTGAAGCTTTCTTT

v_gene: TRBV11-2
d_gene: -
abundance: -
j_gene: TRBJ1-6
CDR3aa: CASSLEASYNSPLHF
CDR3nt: TGTGCCAGCAGCTTAGAGGCCTCCTATAATTCACCCCTCCACTTT

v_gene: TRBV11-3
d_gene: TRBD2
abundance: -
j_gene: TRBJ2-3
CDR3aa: CASSPPSGGTDTQYF
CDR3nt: TGTGCCAGCAGCCCTCCTAGCGGGGGAACAGATACGCAGTATTTT

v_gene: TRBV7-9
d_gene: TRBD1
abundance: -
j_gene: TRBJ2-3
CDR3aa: CASRKGQGTDTQYF
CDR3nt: TGTGCCAGCAGAAAGGGACAGGGCACAGATACGCAGTATTTT

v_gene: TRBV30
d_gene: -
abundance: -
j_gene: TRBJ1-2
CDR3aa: CAWSPLGQEGVRYGYTF
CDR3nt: TGTGCCTGGAGCCCCCTTGGTCAGGAGGGTGTTCGGTATGGCTACACCTTC

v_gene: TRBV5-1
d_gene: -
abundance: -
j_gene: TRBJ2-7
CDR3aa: CASSFGSSYEQYF
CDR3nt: TGCGCCAGCAGCTTTGGCAGTTCCTACGAGCAGTACTTC

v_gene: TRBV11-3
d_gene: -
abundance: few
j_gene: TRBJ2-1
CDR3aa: CASSFDRSAYNEQFF
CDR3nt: TGTGCCAGCAGCTTCGACCGAAGCGCCTACAATGAGCAGTTCTTC

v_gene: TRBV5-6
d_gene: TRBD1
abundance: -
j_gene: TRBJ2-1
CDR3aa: CASSWDRDNEQFF
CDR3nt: TGTGCCAGCAGCTGGGACAGAGACAATGAGCAGTTCTTC

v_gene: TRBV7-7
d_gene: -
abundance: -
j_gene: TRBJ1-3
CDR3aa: CASSNGGGNTIYF
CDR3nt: TGTGCTAGCAGTAACGGGGGAGGAAACACCATATATTTT